This T cell receptor (beta chain) comes out of a study of cytomegalovirus exposure and HLA in healthy donors. Study observations and caveats: Rarity characterized most TCR sequences, yet some public TCRs appeared in many donors. There was a cluster of highly shared sequence variants that was likely a sequencing artifact. Per a later analysis, about 17,000 TCR beta sequences showed association with HLA alleles at 0.05 false discovery rate. An analysis done earlier found most TCR beta V segments productive about 87% or about 30% of the time.

As regards this clone: Its antigen remains unknown.

The PCR had 60 Vbeta and 13 Jbeta primers. The protocol was immunoSEQ multiplex PCR, while the TCRdb copy is restricted to in-frame clones and leaves out a portion. The table includes 140,000 to 150,000 clones, about 73% detected once. Per the germline V gene, CDR1 is MNHNS and CDR2 is SASEGT. Trimming removed 6 bases at V and 2 bases at J, with 14 bases between. This CDR3 region has 15 residues. The sequence came from a man between 35 and 55 years old in good health and CMV-seropositive. The chain employs TRBV6-1 and TRBJ1-3, with a weak D call TRBD1 (6 bases). The sequencing input was PBMCs. The CDR3 bases are TGTGCCAGCAGCCTAGACGGGGGGCCTGGAAACACCATATATTTT. Amino acids: CASSLDGGPGNTIYF.